This T cell receptor (beta chain) was identified in a study of T cell responses to AZD1222 COVID-19 vaccine. Study-wide background: Whether given at about 4 or about 12 weeks, second doses were pooled. The study, taken as a whole, reports: Females outnumbered males among donors, who were mostly white British; clonal diversity was possibly underestimated. Unmutated regions of variants are reportedly targeted by nearly half of spike-specific TCRs. It was only a handful of AZD1222 recipients who were seropositive at baseline.

Only in-frame clones appear in the TCRdb table, and some are missing; sequencing was by immunoSEQ multiplex PCR. The sample comprises about 100,000 clones, about 86% of which are singletons, and 3% to 4% rests with the top ten. CDR3 length: 12 residues. Germline lookup yields CDR1 SQVTM and CDR2 ANQGSEA. The V gene end was trimmed by 7 bases and the J gene end by 5 bases; junction bases not matched to a gene: 3. About this clone: Its cognate antigen is unknown.

The sequencing here drew on peripheral blood, taken on day 0 of AZD1222 vaccination. J is TRBJ2-5 and V is TRBV29-1, with 11 bases that match TRBD2. This TCR was recovered from an adult in good health. The CDR3 DNA sequence: TGCAGCGCCCGGACTAGCGGGGAGACCCAGTACTTC. It encodes CSARTSGETQYF.